The present entry profiles one T cell receptor beta chain with its context. At one end, the junction sequence differs from germline, possibly due to a read error. This entry is derived from a study of T cell changes during pregnancy in multiple sclerosis. Germline lookup yields CDR1 SEHNR and CDR2 FQNEAQ (reference sequence). The CDR3 is 13 residues long. Libraries were prepared by immunoSEQ multiplex PCR; TCRdb keeps only in-frame clonotypes and omits some of them. This table holds around 56,000 clones, 89% found once. This clonotype originated in a female donor with multiple sclerosis, enrolled in a pregnancy study. Sequenced here: peripheral blood, sampled after pregnancy. The rearrangement uses TRBV7-9 and TRBJ1-2, with TRBD1 matching 7 bases. The chain's CDR3 is CASSRDSPYAYTF. In nucleotides, the CDR3 is TGTGCCAGCAGCCGGGACAGCCCATATGCCTACACCTTC.